This T cell receptor (delta chain) was found in a study of γδ T cells in repeated Plasmodium falciparum infection. Study summary: Four controlled malaria infections with P. falciparum NF54 spanned roughly 640 days.

Findings and limits, study-wide: Vdelta2-negative gammadelta repertoires, largely Vdelta1+, seemingly showed infection-driven waves of new clonal selection.

For this clone: Its antigen is still unknown. It differs at one base from a far larger clone, so likely a read error. Within the sample, other DNA sequences also encode this same CDR3.

TCRdb re-called the multiplex PCR reads via CATT. This table holds 85,000 to 95,000 delta-chain clones, over 1.3% found once. Vgamma9/Vdelta2+ and Vdelta2-negative gammadelta T cells were flow-sorted from PBMC for bulk sequencing. Germline CDR1 reads GEAIGNYY; CDR2 reads EKD. The CDR3 consists of 20 residues. The TCR originated in a pool of human donors (malaria-infected and uninfected, not separated). The source material was gamma-delta T cells from blood. This chain uses TRDV2 with TRDJ1, with 12 bases aligning to TRDD3. TCRdb is silent on the J gene; assignment here came from matching the DNA to germline. In DNA form, the CDR3 reads TGCGCCTGTGACAAACTAGGCGGCGGACTGGGGGATACCCCTACCGATAAACTCATCTTT. Protein: CACDKLGGGLGDTPTDKLIF.